A single sample gave rise to the 13 T cell receptor beta chains below, sequenced in a study of blood T cell repertoires in COVID-19. Sequenced by immunoSEQ multiplex PCR; TCRdb stores in-frame clones only, minus some. This sample yields tens of thousands of clones, of which 80% are seen a single time; under 25% belongs to the top ten. The sequencing sample was made of peripheral blood. These receptor sequences come from a woman aged 80 or over with acute or convalescent COVID-19.

The chain has TRBV5-8 and TRBJ1-2, with 7 nucleotides matching TRBD1. Trimming at V came to 4 bases and at J to 8 bases, leaving 8 bases not matched to a gene. The V gene's germline CDR1 is SGHTS and CDR2 YDEGEE. The CDR3 length is 13 residues. The CDR3 DNA sequence: TGTGCCAGCAGCCCTGACAGGGTCCACGGCTACACCTTC. This gives the protein CASSPDRVHGYTF.

The rearrangement links TRBV5-4 to TRBJ2-2; D not certain. The germline V and J ends were trimmed by 5 bases and 4 bases, with 12 bases remaining between them. This CDR3 has 14 amino acids. Per germline, CDR1 SGHNT and CDR2 YYREEE (reference sequence). The CDR3 spells CASSPKPFTGELFF. In DNA form, the CDR3 reads TGTGCCAGCAGTCCTAAACCTTTCACCGGGGAGCTGTTTTTT.

This chain connects TRBV4-1 to TRBJ1-5, with D perhaps matching TRBD1 (6 bases). The CDR3 runs to 15 residues. With 5 bases removed from V and 2 bases from J, the gap between germline ends came to 13 bases. Germline CDR1 MGHRA, CDR2 YSYEKL. DNA of the CDR3: TGCGCCAGCAGCAGTAACGGACAGCGCAATCAGCCCCAGCATTTT. Residues: CASSSNGQRNQPQHF.

The chain employs TRBV24-1 and TRBJ2-1; D is uncertain. V gave up 3 bases and J gave up 5 bases, with 13 bases separating them. The germline V gene encodes CDR1 KGHDR and CDR2 SFDVKD. The CDR3 runs 15 residues. The CDR3 sequence is CATSDPLSPDNEQFF. The CDR3 DNA reads TGTGCCACCAGTGATCCGCTTTCCCCGGACAATGAGCAGTTCTTC.

This sequence joins TRBV7-8 and TRBJ1-1, with D unresolved. The CDR3 is 14 amino acids. Germline loops: CDR1 SGHVS, CDR2 FQNEAQ. Deletions cut 5 bases from V and 2 bases from J, with 12 bases between. The CDR3 region is CASSRWTVNTEAFF. The CDR3 DNA reads TGTGCCAGCAGCCGATGGACTGTAAACACTGAAGCTTTCTTT.

This chain uses TRBV9 with TRBJ2-4; 9 nucleotides match TRBD1. Germline CDR1 is SGDLS and CDR2 is YYNGEE. The CDR3 runs to 14 residues. V lost 0 bases and J lost 9; bases outside the gene matches: 4. For the CDR3, the DNA is TGTGCCAGCAGCGTAGGGGACAGGGTGGGCATTCAGTACTTC. Translated, it gives CASSVGDRVGIQYF.

This chain uses TRBV7-2 with TRBJ2-2; perhaps TRBD1 as D (7 bases). The CDR3 runs to 15 residues. Deletions cut 3 bases from V and 5 bases from J, with 13 bases between. CDR1 is SGHTA and CDR2 is FQGNSA in the germline V gene. The DNA of the CDR3 is TGTGCCAGCAGCTTTGAGACAGGGAGGACCGGGGAGCTGTTTTTT. This gives the protein CASSFETGRTGELFF.

The genes are TRBV12-3 or TRBV12-4 and TRBJ1-2; D remains unclear. CDR3 length equals 13 residues. Trimming cost V 5 bases and J 2 bases, with 9 bases left between them. The chain's CDR3 is CASSLDGNYGYTF. The CDR3 nucleotides are TGTGCCAGCAGTCTAGACGGGAACTATGGCTACACCTTC.

The J gene is TRBJ1-2, the V gene TRBV7-9, with TRBD1 matching 9 bases. The CDR3 runs 14 residues. The J segment lost 4 bases and the V segment lost 5 bases, leaving 5 bases of the junction unmatched. Germline CDR1 is SEHNR and CDR2 is FQNEAQ (reference sequence). The CDR3 protein is CASSPLDRGYGYTF. In DNA, the CDR3 is TGTGCCAGCAGCCCTTTGGACAGGGGCTATGGCTACACCTTC.

The chain carries TRBV18 and TRBJ2-3; D may be TRBD2 (7 bases). Germline loops: CDR1 KGHSH, CDR2 LQKENI. The CDR3 length is 17 residues. V shed 6 bases and J shed 2 bases, with 21 bases lying between them. The CDR3 sequence is CASSRRTAGANTDTQYF. DNA of the CDR3: TGTGCCAGCTCTCGAAGGACCGCGGGGGCGAACACAGATACGCAGTATTTT.

The chain is built from TRBV10-1 and TRBJ2-1; D may be TRBD2 (7 bases). The V end was cut by 0 bases, the J end by 8 bases, with 17 bases between. Germline CDR1 reads WNHNN; CDR2 reads SYGVQD (reference sequence). This CDR3 is built from 16 residues. The CDR3 nucleotides read TGCGCCAGCAGTGAGTCGGCGGGGGCGCGAAGGGATGAGCAGTTCTTC. This sequence encodes CASSESAGARRDEQFF.

The rearrangement joins TRBV14 to TRBJ1-2, with 8 bases identical to TRBD1. V dropped 1 base and J dropped 10; count of bases not matched to a gene: 8. The CDR3 totals 14 residues. The germline V gene encodes CDR1 SGHDN and CDR2 FVKESK. CDR3 DNA: TGTGCCAGCAGCCAAGGCTGGACAGGGATTACCTACACCTTC. This encodes CASSQGWTGITYTF.

J is TRBJ2-3 and V is TRBV3-1 (or the pseudogene TRBV3-2); TRBD1 matches 7 bases. Germline V gene lookup returns CDR1 LGHDT and CDR2 YNNKEL (reference sequence). V shed 2 bases and J 0 bases; nucleotides not matched to a gene: 2. The CDR3 is 15 amino acids. The CDR3 DNA sequence: TGTGCCAGCAGCCAATGGGACAGAAGCACAGATACGCAGTATTTT. This translates into CASSQWDRSTDTQYF.